This passage covers 5 T cell receptor beta chains from one sample sequenced in a study of blood T cell repertoires in COVID-19. Profiling relied on immunoSEQ multiplex PCR, and the TCRdb table lists in-frame clones only, not all of them. The sample has about 70,000 clones; around 87% are singletons. What was sequenced was peripheral blood. All receptors come from a man in his 70s with active COVID-19.

This chain links TRBV27 with TRBJ2-7; D is undetermined. This CDR3 contains 13 residues. Germline CDR1 reads MNHEY; CDR2 reads SMNVEV (reference sequence). V lost 4 bases and J lost 6, with 13 bases in between. Written as DNA, the CDR3 is TGTGCCAGCAGTTCCCCTCCTACGGGCGAGCAGTACTTC. As protein: CASSSPPTGEQYF.

The chain carries TRBV11-3 and TRBJ1-1; 8 bases match TRBD1. The CDR3 consists of 14 residues. Germline-derived CDR1 and CDR2 are SGHNT and YENEEA. V lost 7 bases to trimming and J lost 4 bases; unmatched junction nucleotides: 8. CDR3 in amino acids: CASNTGQGGTEAFF. The DNA of the CDR3 is TGTGCCAGCAACACCGGACAGGGTGGCACTGAAGCTTTCTTT. The full variable domain, in which reference TRBV11-3 and TRBJ1-1 provide the parts outside the CDR3, is EAGVVQSPRYKIIEKKQPVAFWCNPISGHNTLYWYLQNLGQGPELLIRYENEEAVDDSQLPKDRFSAERLKGVDSTLKIQPAELGDSAVYLCASNTGQGGTEAFFGQGTRLTVV.

This clone was detected only once. The rearrangement uses TRBV5-4 and TRBJ1-2, with 9 bases matching TRBD1. Trimming at V came to 0 bases and at J to 8 bases, leaving 5 bases not matched to a gene. The CDR3 spans 14 residues. Germline values: CDR1 SGHNT, CDR2 YYREEE (reference sequence). The CDR3 loop reads CASSLVRQGEGYTF. The CDR3, as DNA: TGTGCCAGCAGCTTGGTGCGACAGGGGGAAGGCTACACCTTC.

This chain links TRBV15 with TRBJ1-1, with 7 bases aligning to TRBD1. The CDR3 is made up of 15 amino acids. V lost 4 bases, J lost 0 bases, and 5 bases stayed unmatched. Germline loops: CDR1 LNHNV, CDR2 YYDKDF (reference sequence). CDR3 coding DNA: TGTGCCACCAGCACCCGGGACAGCTTGAACACTGAAGCTTTCTTT. Its protein is CATSTRDSLNTEAFF. The full variable domain, its missing parts supplied by reference TRBV15 and TRBJ1-1, is DAMVIQNPRYQVTQFGKPVTLSCSQTLNHNVMYWYQQKSSQAPKLLFHYYDKDFNNEADTPDNFQSRRPNTSFCFLDIRSPGLGDTAMYLCATSTRDSLNTEAFFGQGTRLTVV.

Concerning this clone itself: The junction departs from germline at one end; a sequencing error may be responsible. The rearrangement links TRBV19 to TRBJ1-2; D possibly corresponds to TRBD1 (5 bases). Looked up from germline, CDR1 is LNHDA and CDR2 is SQIVND (reference sequence). The CDR3 loop spans 13 amino acids. This chain's CDR3 is CASSIDPGGKESF. The CDR3 region has the DNA TGTGCCAGTAGTATAGATCCGGGGGGAAAGGAGTCCTTC.